The rows below give T cell receptor beta chains drawn from one sample of a study of T cell changes during pregnancy in multiple sclerosis. TCRdb's table, derived via immunoSEQ multiplex PCR, lists solely in-frame clones and lacks some. The data show around 84,000 clones, 85% to 95% seen once. Sequencing used peripheral blood, obtained in the second trimester of pregnancy. These receptors originate from a female donor in good health, enrolled as a control in a pregnancy study. Both conserved end residues are part of each CDR3. A D gene is named only where the DNA matches it firmly. Only some rows state a clone size, as once, few, many or a class for expanded clones.

V gene: TRBV19
D gene: -
J gene: TRBJ1-2
clone size: -
CDR3 protein: CASSLDGEEGYTF
CDR3 DNA: TGTGCCAGTAGTTTGGACGGGGAGGAAGGCTACACCTTC

V gene: TRBV6-5
D gene: TRBD1
J gene: TRBJ2-1
clone size: once
CDR3 protein: CASSSHRGINEQFF
CDR3 DNA: TGTGCCAGCAGTTCACACAGGGGGATCAATGAGCAGTTCTTC

V gene: TRBV4-1
D gene: TRBD1
J gene: TRBJ2-7
clone size: -
CDR3 protein: CASSPRTGGSYEQYF
CDR3 DNA: TGCGCCAGCAGCCCCCGGACAGGGGGAAGCTACGAGCAGTACTTC

V gene: TRBV2
D gene: TRBD2
J gene: TRBJ2-3
clone size: -
CDR3 protein: CASSEGTSPNTQYF
CDR3 DNA: TGTGCCAGCAGTGAAGGGACTAGCCCCAATACGCAGTATTTT

V gene: TRBV11-2
D gene: -
J gene: TRBJ2-5
clone size: -
CDR3 protein: CASSVGGGYQETQYF
CDR3 DNA: TGTGCCAGCAGCGTAGGTGGAGGTTACCAAGAGACCCAGTACTTC

V gene: TRBV2
D gene: -
J gene: TRBJ1-3
clone size: -
CDR3 protein: CASADSSGNTIYF
CDR3 DNA: TGTGCCTCAGCGGACAGCTCTGGAAACACCATATATTTT

V gene: TRBV1
D gene: -
J gene: TRBJ1-3
clone size: -
CDR3 protein: CTTKATGALGNTIYF
CDR3 DNA: TGCACCACAAAGGCTACAGGGGCCCTTGGAAACACCATATATTTT

V gene: TRBV18
D gene: TRBD2
J gene: TRBJ2-1
clone size: -
CDR3 protein: CASSPPGGGTYNEQFF
CDR3 DNA: TGTGCCAGCTCACCTCCCGGGGGGGGTACCTACAATGAGCAGTTCTTC

V gene: TRBV2
D gene: TRBD1
J gene: TRBJ2-4
clone size: -
CDR3 protein: CASVPGQGANIQYF
CDR3 DNA: TGTGCCAGCGTCCCGGGACAGGGGGCGAACATTCAGTACTTC

V gene: TRBV5-4
D gene: TRBD2
J gene: TRBJ2-1
clone size: -
CDR3 protein: CASSRLAGGYNEQFF
CDR3 DNA: TGTGCCAGCAGCCGTCTAGCGGGAGGTTACAATGAGCAGTTCTTC

V gene: TRBV19
D gene: TRBD1
J gene: TRBJ1-4
clone size: -
CDR3 protein: CASSLNRGEKLFF
CDR3 DNA: TGTGCCAGTAGTCTCAACAGGGGTGAAAAACTGTTTTTT

V gene: TRBV2
D gene: TRBD2
J gene: TRBJ2-7
clone size: -
CDR3 protein: CASSGPTSGSINEQYF
CDR3 DNA: TGTGCCAGCAGTGGCCCCACTAGCGGGAGTATCAACGAGCAGTACTTC

V gene: TRBV5-1
D gene: -
J gene: TRBJ2-7
clone size: -
CDR3 protein: CASSSSLPGVRGEQYF
CDR3 DNA: TGCGCCAGCAGCTCGTCCCTTCCGGGAGTAAGGGGCGAGCAGTACTTC

V gene: TRBV6-5
D gene: -
J gene: TRBJ2-7
clone size: once
CDR3 protein: CASSYPGHPPREYF
CDR3 DNA: TGTGCCAGCAGTTATCCGGGACACCCTCCCCGGGAGTACTTC

V gene: TRBV19
D gene: TRBD2
J gene: TRBJ2-7
clone size: -
CDR3 protein: CASSAGLAYEQYF
CDR3 DNA: TGTGCCAGTAGCGCGGGACTAGCCTACGAGCAGTACTTC